The clone carrying this T cell receptor beta chain was recorded once. Its antigen is undetermined. Assay used: immunoSEQ multiplex PCR; TCRdb lists only in-frame clones, some missing. The table lists some 16,000 clones, around 78% of them singletons. This entry belongs to a study of chemoradiotherapy in HPV16-positive cancers. About the research overall: Functional T-cell assays on a couple of HPV16-positive patients' cells defined candidate HPV-specific clones and common TCR motifs. Overall study results and limits: Only two HPV16-positive patients supplied the functional HPV-specificity definition. In HPV16-positive patients, HPV-responsive T-cell expansion tracked better recurrence-free survival.

The V end lost 5 bases, the J end lost 4 bases, and 11 bases lay between the germline ends. Per germline, CDR1 SGHNT and CDR2 YENEEA. The CDR3 runs 13 residues. The sample was gathered from a patient who underwent chemoradiotherapy. The clonotype was recovered from a human donor with HPV-associated anogenital cancer. V and J are TRBV11-3 and TRBJ1-1; the D is unclear. CDR3 DNA: TGTGCCAGCAGCCGCCGATGGGGCACTGAAGCTTTCTTT. Its translation is CASSRRWGTEAFF.